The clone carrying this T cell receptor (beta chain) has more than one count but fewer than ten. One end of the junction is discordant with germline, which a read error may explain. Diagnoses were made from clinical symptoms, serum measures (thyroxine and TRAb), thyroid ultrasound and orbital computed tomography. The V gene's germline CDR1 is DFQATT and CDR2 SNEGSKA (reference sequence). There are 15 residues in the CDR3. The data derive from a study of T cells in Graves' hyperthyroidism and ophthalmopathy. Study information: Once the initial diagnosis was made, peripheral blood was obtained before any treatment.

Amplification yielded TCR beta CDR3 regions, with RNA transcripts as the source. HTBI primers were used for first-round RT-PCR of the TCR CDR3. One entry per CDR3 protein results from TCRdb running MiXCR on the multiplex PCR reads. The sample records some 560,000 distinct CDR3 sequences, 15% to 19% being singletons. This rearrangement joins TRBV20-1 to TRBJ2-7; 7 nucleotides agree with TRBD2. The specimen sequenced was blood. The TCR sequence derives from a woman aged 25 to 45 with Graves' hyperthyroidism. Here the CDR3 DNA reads TGCAGTGCCAGAGGGGTGACTAGCCCGATCTACGAGCAGTACTTC. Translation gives CSARGVTSPIYEQYF.